This T cell receptor beta chain is from a study of regulatory and conventional T cells in RAG deficiency (dated by TCRdb to about 2017). A note on the overall study: To compare the diversity and composition of the repertoires of Treg, conventional CD4+ and CD8+ T cells between RAG-deficient patients and healthy controls, the study applied high-throughput TCR beta sequencing.

Overall study results and their limits: All patient T-cell subsets had shorter CDR3 lengths; Omenn syndrome patients showed >75% Treg-Tconv repertoire overlap at nucleotide and amino acid level. Compared with controls, Omenn syndrome and CID/AS patients had 95 to 100-fold fewer unique TCR beta sequences in Treg cells, but only around 10-fold fewer in the other subsets. Some T-cell subset analyses were not done for some subjects. Sorted CD25-high CD127-low cells from Omenn syndrome patients may represent peripherally activated cells rather than bona fide Treg cells. Compared with control T-cell subpopulations, RAG-deficient patients had much lower Shannon entropy and higher Simpson indices.

This clone was counted a single time. Its antigen specificity is not known. Base qualities are not recorded, but no much larger clone differs from it by a single base. Libraries were built with the immunoSEQ multiplex PCR assay. Genomic DNA from the sorted T-cell subsets was used to amplify rearranged TCR beta chain products, which were then sequenced. In the source study's methods: Shannon entropy and Simpson indices were used to measure the diversity of productive TCR beta rearrangements in each repertoire. To gauge clonal expansion, the frequencies of the 100 most abundant productive TCR beta clonotypes among total reads were added together. A self-reactivity index based on amino acid usage at CDR3beta positions 6 and 7 was applied to the TRB repertoires. Repertoire analyses used two-way ANOVA; flow cytometric analyses used Student t or Mann-Whitney tests. The table was pulled from immuneACCESS by TCRdb, which kept in-frame rearrangements only. Such tables lose some clones; where checked, under half of the loss comes from unresolved V genes, and the rest has no known cause. V, J and clone size reflect that table, while D and trimming were determined from the DNA. Here the sample has around 3,500 clones; around 94% occur a single time. Roughly 7.7% of the sample lies in the top ten.

Before genomic DNA extraction, regulatory T cells were isolated from blood as CD4+CD25-high CD127-low cells. Repertoire analyses used under 10 healthy control donors as the comparison group. From the cysteine up to the phenylalanine, the CDR3 has a length of 12 residues. Only the CDR3 DNA stays, 36 bases, in frame from base 1. The same specimen was also included in a second study, on regulatory T cells. The second paper further reports: The multiplex PCR relied on 52 forward TRBV primers and 13 reverse TRBJ primers, and amplification bias was corrected through assay-based and computational methods. Patient repertoires showed restricted unique TRB V-J pairs and skewed V and J gene usage, most marked in regulatory T cells. The study compared T-cell receptor beta repertoires of sorted regulatory, conventional CD4+ and CD8+ T cells between CD3G-deficient patients and healthy controls. Peripheral blood mononuclear cells were isolated by Ficoll density separation. Rearranged TRB loci were amplified from genomic DNA by multiplex PCR within the immunoSEQ assay. Sequencing of the TRB amplicons was done on an Illumina HiSeq platform. Custom algorithms error-filtered the raw sequences and aligned the raw sequences to reference gene sequences, after which the immunoSEQ online tools were used for analysis. The frequencies of productive and nonproductive TRB rearrangements were evaluated among unique sequences as well as among total sequences. Groups were compared by t tests, Mann-Whitney tests or two-way ANOVA performed in Prism software.

The chain uses TRBV12-1 and TRBJ1-1. TRBV12-1 is an annotated pseudogene. Input material: CD4+ Tregs sorted from blood. This sequence was found in a human donor in good health. The CDR3 reads CASSLIPREAFF. The sequenced DNA is TGTGCCAGCAGCTTGATCCCGAGGGAAGCTTTCTTT.